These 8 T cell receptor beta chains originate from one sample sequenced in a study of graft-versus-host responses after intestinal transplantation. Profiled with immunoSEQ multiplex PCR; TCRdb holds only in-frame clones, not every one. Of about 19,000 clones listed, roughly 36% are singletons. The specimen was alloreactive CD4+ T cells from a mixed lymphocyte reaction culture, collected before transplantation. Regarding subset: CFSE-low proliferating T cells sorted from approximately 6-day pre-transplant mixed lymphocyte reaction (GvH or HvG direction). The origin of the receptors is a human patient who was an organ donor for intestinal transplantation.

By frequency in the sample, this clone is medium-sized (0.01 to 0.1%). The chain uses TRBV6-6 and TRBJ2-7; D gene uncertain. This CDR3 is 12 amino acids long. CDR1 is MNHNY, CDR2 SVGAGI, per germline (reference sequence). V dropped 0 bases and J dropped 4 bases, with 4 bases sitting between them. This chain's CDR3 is CASSYSRYEQYF. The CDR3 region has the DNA TGTGCCAGCAGTTACTCAAGGTACGAGCAGTACTTC.

This CDR3 is CASSLSSAGGYNEQFF. In nucleotides, the CDR3 is TGTGCCAGCAGTTTATCCTCGGCAGGGGGATACAATGAGCAGTTCTTC. The chain carries TRBV28 and TRBJ2-1; 7 nucleotides match TRBD1. From germline, CDR1 is MDHEN and CDR2 SYDVKM. The CDR3 spans 16 residues. After removal of 1 base from V and 4 bases from J, the junction contained 7 bases not matched to a gene.

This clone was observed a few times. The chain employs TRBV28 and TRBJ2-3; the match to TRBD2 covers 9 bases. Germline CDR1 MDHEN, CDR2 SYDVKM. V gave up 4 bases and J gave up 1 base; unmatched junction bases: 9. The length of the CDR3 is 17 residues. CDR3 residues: CASSSHGLASRTDTQYF. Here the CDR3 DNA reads TGTGCCAGCAGTTCTCACGGACTAGCGTCTCGCACAGATACGCAGTATTTT.

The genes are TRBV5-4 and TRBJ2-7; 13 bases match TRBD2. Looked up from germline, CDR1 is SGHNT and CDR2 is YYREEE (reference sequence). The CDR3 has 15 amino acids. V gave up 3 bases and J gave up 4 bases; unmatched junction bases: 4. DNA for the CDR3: TGTGCCAGCAGCTCCGGACTAGCGGGAGTATACGAGCAGTACTTC. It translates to CASSSGLAGVYEQYF.

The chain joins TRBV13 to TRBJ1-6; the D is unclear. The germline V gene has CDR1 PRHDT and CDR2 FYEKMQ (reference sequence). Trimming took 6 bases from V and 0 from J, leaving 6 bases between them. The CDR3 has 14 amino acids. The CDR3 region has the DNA TGTGCCAGCAGGCTGAGCTCCTATAATTCACCCCTCCACTTT. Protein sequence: CASRLSSYNSPLHF.

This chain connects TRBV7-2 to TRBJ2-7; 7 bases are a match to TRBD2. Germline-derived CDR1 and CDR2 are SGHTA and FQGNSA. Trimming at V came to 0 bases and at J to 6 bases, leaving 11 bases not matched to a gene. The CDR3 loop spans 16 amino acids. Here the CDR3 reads CASSLAPRGSVSEQYF. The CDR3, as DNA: TGTGCCAGCAGCTTAGCCCCCCGCGGGAGTGTCTCCGAGCAGTACTTC.

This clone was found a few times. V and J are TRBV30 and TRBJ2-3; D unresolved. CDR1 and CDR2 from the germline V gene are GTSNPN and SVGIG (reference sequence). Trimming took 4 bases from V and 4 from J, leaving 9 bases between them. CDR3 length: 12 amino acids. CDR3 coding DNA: TGTGCCTGGAACGTTTTGTCAGATACGCAGTATTTT. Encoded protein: CAWNVLSDTQYF. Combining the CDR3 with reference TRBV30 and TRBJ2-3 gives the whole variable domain SQTIHQWPATLVQPVGSPLSLECTVEGTSNPNLYWYRQAAGRGLQLLFYSVGIGQISSEVPQNLSASRPQDRQFILSSKKLLLSDSGFYLCAWNVLSDTQYFGPGTRLTVL.

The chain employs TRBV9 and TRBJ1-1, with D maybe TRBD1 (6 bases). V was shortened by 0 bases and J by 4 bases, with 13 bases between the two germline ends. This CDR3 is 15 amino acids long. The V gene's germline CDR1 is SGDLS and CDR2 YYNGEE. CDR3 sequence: CASSVVGGQGTEAFF. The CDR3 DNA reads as TGTGCCAGCAGCGTAGTCGGGGGCCAGGGCACTGAAGCTTTCTTT.